These 20 T cell receptor beta chains were sequenced from one sample in a study of CD8 T cells in ankylosing spondylitis (dated by TCRdb to about 2017). Library preparation employed 5' RACE. The instrument given in TCRdb is Illumina HiSeq 2500. Starting from the raw public reads, TCRdb applied fastp trimming at Q25, assembled clones with MiXCR and retained in-frame beta chains. Entries that share a CDR3 protein sequence are merged under the most common genes and DNA. Counted in this sample were 350,000 or so distinct CDR3 sequences; 11% of them appeared once. The ten largest clones represent roughly 9.2% of the sample. Sequenced sample: blood, either unsorted or a sorted T cell fraction (not recorded which). The receptors stem from a female donor with ankylosing spondylitis or in good health (not recorded which).

At least ten counts were recorded for this clonotype. For the CDR3, the DNA is TGCGCCAGCAGCTCTCAGGGGTATGGCTACACCTTC. Residues: CASSSQGYGYTF. The chain uses TRBV5-1 and TRBJ1-2; TRBD1 is a possible D gene (6 bases). The CDR3 totals 12 residues. Trimming took 3 bases from V and 5 from J, leaving 8 bases between them. Germline V gene data show CDR1 as SGHRS and CDR2 as YFSETQ.

In its sample, this clonotype was seen a few times. The chain joins TRBV7-3 to TRBJ2-5; 12 nucleotides align to TRBD1. J lost 2 bases, V lost 6 bases, and 7 bases had no gene match. This CDR3 region has 16 residues. Looked up from germline, CDR1 is SGHTA and CDR2 is FQGTGA. DNA of the CDR3: TGTGCCAGCAGTGTGGGGACAGGGGGCCGTCAAGAGACCCAGTACTTC. Its translation: CASSVGTGGRQETQYF.

At least ten counts were recorded for this clonotype. The chain combines TRBV5-1 with TRBJ2-3; 8 bases agree with TRBD2. The CDR3 has 15 residues. V lost 1 base and J lost 0; bases outside the gene matches: 1. The germline V gene encodes CDR1 SGHRS and CDR2 YFSETQ. The chain's CDR3 is CASSLTGGSTDTQYF. CDR3 sequence (DNA): TGCGCCAGCAGCTTGACGGGAGGGAGCACAGATACGCAGTATTTT.

The table lists this clonotype with many counts. The chain employs TRBV20-1 and TRBJ2-1, with D maybe TRBD2 (6 bases). CDR3 length: 14 residues. Germline V gene lookup returns CDR1 DFQATT and CDR2 SNEGSKA (reference sequence). Trimming cost V 0 bases and J 9 bases, with 15 bases left between them. CDR3 residues: CSARDRRRGGEQFF. In DNA form, the CDR3 reads TGCAGTGCTAGAGATCGACGCCGGGGAGGTGAGCAGTTCTTC.

This clonotype was picked up many times. This chain connects TRBV5-1 to TRBJ1-3; D is perhaps TRBD1 (6 bases). Trimming took 3 bases from V and 0 from J, leaving 10 bases between them. CDR1 is SGHRS and CDR2 is YFSETQ in the germline V gene. This CDR3 has 15 amino acids. In nucleotides, the CDR3 is TGCGCCAGCAGCTCCGGGACACCCTCTGGAAACACCATATATTTT. It codes for CASSSGTPSGNTIYF.

This clonotype was seen a few times. The chain carries TRBV19 and TRBJ1-1; 8 nucleotides align to TRBD1. The CDR3 length is 14 residues. V dropped 6 bases and J dropped 6; count of bases not matched to a gene: 9. The V gene's germline CDR1 is LNHDA and CDR2 SQIVND (reference sequence). DNA for the CDR3: TGTGCCAGTAGCCTTACAGGGGGATTTGCTGAAGCTTTCTTT. It yields the protein CASSLTGGFAEAFF.

This chain uses TRBV5-1 with TRBJ2-7; D may correspond to TRBD1 or TRBD2 (5 bases each). Germline loops: CDR1 SGHRS, CDR2 YFSETQ. Trimming shortened V by 0 bases and J by 3 bases, and 10 bases separated the two germline ends. The CDR3 totals 14 residues. CDR3 protein: CASSLEGRGYEQYF. As DNA, the CDR3 is TGCGCCAGCAGCTTGGAGGGGAGAGGCTACGAGCAGTACTTC.

The rearrangement joins TRBV5-1 to TRBJ2-7; TRBD2 agrees at 7 bases. Trimming took 4 bases from V and 2 from J; bases not matched to a gene: 6. Germline V gene sequence: CDR1 SGHRS, CDR2 YFSETQ. The CDR3 runs to 14 residues. The CDR3 DNA is TGCGCCAGCAGCGAGGCGGGGGAGGCCTACGAGCAGTACTTC. As protein: CASSEAGEAYEQYF.

This clonotype was seen ten or more times. The rearrangement uses TRBV5-4 and TRBJ2-2; weak D call: TRBD1 (6 bases). The CDR3 sequence is 17 residues long. V was pared by 0 bases and J by 0 bases, with 12 bases between. Per the germline V gene, CDR1 is SGHNT and CDR2 is YYREEE (reference sequence). The CDR3: CASSLGGQSANTGELFF. The CDR3 DNA is TGTGCCAGCAGCTTGGGGGGACAATCCGCGAACACCGGGGAGCTGTTTTTT. The full variable domain, completed using reference TRBV5-4 and TRBJ2-2, is ETGVTQSPTHLIKTRGQQVTLRCSSQSGHNTVSWYQQALGQGPQFIFQYYREEENGRGNFPPRFSGLQFPNYSSELNVNALELDDSALYLCASSLGGQSANTGELFFGEGSRLTVL.

This clonotype was seen a handful of times. A clone one base away is much larger, so this may be a read error. J is TRBJ2-7 and V is TRBV20-1, with D possibly TRBD1 on 5 matching bases. The CDR3 loop spans 17 amino acids. Germline-derived CDR1 and CDR2 are DFQATT and SNEGSKA (reference sequence). CDR3 sequence reads: CCARDQGWLNRPYEQYF. The CDR3 DNA reads TGCTGTGCTAGAGATCAGGGCTGGCTAAACCGGCCCTACGAGCAGTACTTC.

The chain combines TRBV19 with TRBJ2-5, with D tentatively TRBD1 or TRBD2 (5 bases each). The CDR3 is 13 residues long. The V end lost 3 bases, the J end lost 3 bases, and 8 bases lay between the germline ends. Germline loops: CDR1 LNHDA, CDR2 SQIVND (reference sequence). The CDR3, as DNA: TGTGCCAGTAGTATGAGGGGCGAAGAGACCCAGTACTTC. This gives the protein CASSMRGEETQYF.

This chain joins TRBV7-2 and TRBJ2-1, with D unclear. Germline V lookup: CDR1 SGHTA, CDR2 FQGNSA. CDR3 length equals 12 residues. V dropped 5 bases and J dropped 7 bases, with 9 bases sitting between them. The chain's CDR3 is CASSLFGNEQFF. CDR3 in DNA: TGTGCCAGCAGCCTCTTCGGTAATGAGCAGTTCTTC.

This clonotype was counted at least ten times. The chain joins TRBV6-2 or TRBV6-3 to TRBJ2-1; TRBD1 agrees at 7 bases. Germline V lookup: CDR1 MNHEY, CDR2 SVGEGT. The CDR3 totals 14 residues. V shed 5 bases, J shed 3 bases, and the junction held 4 bases outside the gene matches. The CDR3 spells CASSTRQGYNEQFF. Here the CDR3 DNA reads TGTGCCAGCAGTACTCGACAGGGCTACAATGAGCAGTTCTTC.

The CDR3, as DNA: TGTGCCAGCAGCTTAGGGGCGGGAGGGCCGGACGAGCAGTACTTC. This gives the protein CASSLGAGGPDEQYF. The V and J genes are TRBV7-2 and TRBJ2-7, with 9 bases that match TRBD2. With 1 base clipped from V and 5 bases from J, the junction kept 6 bases outside the gene matches. CDR1 and CDR2 (germline): SGHTA, FQGNSA. The CDR3 spans 15 residues.

This clonotype was seen at least ten times. This chain joins TRBV10-3 and TRBJ2-3; TRBD1 might be the D (6 bases). Germline V lookup: CDR1 ENHRY, CDR2 SYGVKD. Trimming stripped 6 bases from V and 3 bases from J, with 13 bases between. The CDR3 runs to 14 residues. CDR3 nucleotides: TGTGCCATCAGGGAGACAGGCGGGACAGATACGCAGTATTTT. This gives the protein CAIRETGGTDTQYF.

This clonotype was picked up many times. The chain has TRBV7-2 and TRBJ2-3, with no clear D. This CDR3 is 14 amino acids long. CDR1 SGHTA and CDR2 FQGNSA come from the germline V gene. V shed 6 bases and J shed 3 bases, with 13 bases lying between them. The CDR3 DNA reads TGTGCCAGCAGTTCACCGGGCGCGACAGATACGCAGTATTTT. As protein: CASSSPGATDTQYF.

This clonotype has at least ten counts. V gene TRBV5-1 combines with J gene TRBJ2-7; TRBD2 matches at 8 bases. Germline loops: CDR1 SGHRS, CDR2 YFSETQ. Trimming cost V 0 bases and J 3 bases; bases outside gene matches: 8. The CDR3 has 16 residues. Here the CDR3 reads CASSLVGSGSGYEQYF. The CDR3 nucleotides are TGCGCCAGCAGCTTGGTGGGGAGCGGGAGCGGCTACGAGCAGTACTTC.

Ten or more counts support this clonotype. V is TRBV7-2 and J is TRBJ2-5, with a weak D call TRBD1 (6 bases). The germline V gene has CDR1 SGHTA and CDR2 FQGNSA. Trimming took 4 bases from V and 5 from J, leaving 14 bases between them. CDR3 length equals 14 residues. The CDR3 loop is CASSSRQAQETQYF. DNA for the CDR3: TGTGCCAGCAGCTCGAGACAGGCTCAGGAGACCCAGTACTTC.

This clonotype was found a few times. The chain joins TRBV30 to TRBJ2-5; tentatively, D is TRBD1 (6 bases). Germline V lookup: CDR1 GTSNPN, CDR2 SVGIG (reference sequence). V lost 5 bases to trimming and J lost 2 bases, with 30 bases between them. This CDR3 is built from 19 residues. The CDR3 bases are TGTGCCTGGGGCACCCAAGGCCCGAAGCAACAGGGAATTCAAGAGACCCAGTACTTC. Translated: CAWGTQGPKQQGIQETQYF.

This clonotype was recorded at least ten times. The J gene is TRBJ2-3, the V gene TRBV12-3 or TRBV12-4, with D possibly matching TRBD1 (6 bases). V was pared by 6 bases and J by 4 bases, with 11 bases between. The length of the CDR3 is 13 residues. Here the CDR3 DNA reads TGTGCCAGCAGCTCGGACAGTGCAGATACGCAGTATTTT. This translates into CASSSDSADTQYF.